These T cell receptor beta chains were read from a single sample in a study of cytomegalovirus exposure and HLA in healthy donors. Here immunoSEQ multiplex PCR was the method, and the copy in TCRdb shows in-frame clones only, minus some. The data contain some 65,000 clones, 60% to 80% of them singletons. Sequencing was done on a sample of PBMCs. These receptor sequences come from a woman between 35 and 50 years old in good health and CMV-seropositive. CDR3s include the opening cysteine and the closing phenylalanine or tryptophan. The order of the fields is D gene, V gene, clone size, J gene, CDR3 DNA, CDR3 protein. A D gene is named only where the DNA matches it firmly. For some rows the clone size is stated as once, few or many, or as a class when expanded; others skip it.

D gene: NA
V gene: TRBV5-1
clone size: NA
J gene: TRBJ2-6
CDR3 DNA: TGCGCCAGCAGCTTGGCGCCGGCTAGCTCTGGGGCCAACGTCCTGACTTTC
CDR3 protein: CASSLAPASSGANVLTF

D gene: NA
V gene: TRBV19
clone size: once
J gene: TRBJ1-2
CDR3 DNA: TGTGCCAGTAGTAGGGGGACTCAAGGAGCTAACTATGGCTACACCTTC
CDR3 protein: CASSRGTQGANYGYTF

D gene: NA
V gene: TRBV5-4
clone size: NA
J gene: TRBJ2-7
CDR3 DNA: TGTGCCAGCAGCTTGGTGGGGGGGCAGGCCTACGAGCAGTACTTC
CDR3 protein: CASSLVGGQAYEQYF

D gene: TRBD1
V gene: TRBV11-2
clone size: NA
J gene: TRBJ1-1
CDR3 DNA: TGTGCCAGCAGCCCGTCCACAGGGGGCACTGAAGCTTTCTTT
CDR3 protein: CASSPSTGGTEAFF

D gene: NA
V gene: TRBV5-1
clone size: NA
J gene: TRBJ1-4
CDR3 DNA: TGCGCCAGCAGCTTGGCGGGGACTACTCGCAATGAAAAACTGTTTTTT
CDR3 protein: CASSLAGTTRNEKLFF

D gene: TRBD2
V gene: TRBV7-9
clone size: NA
J gene: TRBJ2-4
CDR3 DNA: TGTTCCAGCAGCTCCTTCAGGACGGCGGGGGGGCAAAACATTCAGTACTTC
CDR3 protein: CSSSSFRTAGGQNIQYF

D gene: NA
V gene: TRBV7-6
clone size: NA
J gene: TRBJ2-3
CDR3 DNA: TGTGCCAGCAGCCGGGACACCCGGTCCGATACGCAGTATTTT
CDR3 protein: CASSRDTRSDTQYF

D gene: TRBD2
V gene: TRBV7-2
clone size: NA
J gene: TRBJ2-1
CDR3 DNA: TGTGCCAGCAGCTTAGATTCCGGGGGGGCCGAGTATGAGCAGTTCTTC
CDR3 protein: CASSLDSGGAEYEQFF

D gene: TRBD1
V gene: TRBV4-3
clone size: NA
J gene: TRBJ2-1
CDR3 DNA: TGCGCCAGCAGCCAGGACAGGGAGGATGAGCAGTTCTTC
CDR3 protein: CASSQDREDEQFF

D gene: TRBD1
V gene: TRBV6-6
clone size: NA
J gene: TRBJ1-5
CDR3 DNA: TGTGCCAGCAGGGGGGGACAGGGCATCTCTCAGCCCCAGCATTTT
CDR3 protein: CASRGGQGISQPQHF

D gene: TRBD1
V gene: TRBV19
clone size: NA
J gene: TRBJ1-5
CDR3 DNA: TGTGCCAGTGGCGGGACAGGGGGCAATCAGCCCCAGCATTTT
CDR3 protein: CASGGTGGNQPQHF

D gene: TRBD1
V gene: TRBV19
clone size: NA
J gene: TRBJ1-5
CDR3 DNA: TGTGCCAGTAGTATCGGACAGGTTTATCAGCCCCAGCATTTT
CDR3 protein: CASSIGQVYQPQHF

D gene: NA
V gene: TRBV6-1
clone size: NA
J gene: TRBJ2-2
CDR3 DNA: TGTGCCACCCTTCCTCGGGGACTTGCCGGGGAGCTGTTTTTT
CDR3 protein: CATLPRGLAGELFF

D gene: NA
V gene: TRBV2
clone size: NA
J gene: TRBJ1-3
CDR3 DNA: TGTGCCAGCAGCGCAGACTTGTCGGGAAACACCATATATTTT
CDR3 protein: CASSADLSGNTIYF

D gene: TRBD2
V gene: TRBV29-1
clone size: NA
J gene: TRBJ2-1
CDR3 DNA: TGCAGCGTTGACTTCGGGGGGGGATTCAATGAGCAGTTCTTC
CDR3 protein: CSVDFGGGFNEQFF

D gene: NA
V gene: TRBV9
clone size: NA
J gene: TRBJ1-1
CDR3 DNA: TGTGCCAGCAGCGTAGACAGGAACACTGAAGCTTTCTTT
CDR3 protein: CASSVDRNTEAFF

D gene: TRBD1
V gene: TRBV5-1
clone size: few
J gene: TRBJ2-2
CDR3 DNA: TGCGCCAGCAGCTTGAGACAGGGCGGGCCCGGGGAGCTGTTTTTT
CDR3 protein: CASSLRQGGPGELFF

D gene: TRBD2
V gene: TRBV7-9
clone size: NA
J gene: TRBJ2-1
CDR3 DNA: TGTGCCAGCACCCACGGGACTAGCGGGGTGATAGAGCAGTTCTTC
CDR3 protein: CASTHGTSGVIEQFF

D gene: TRBD1
V gene: TRBV19
clone size: once
J gene: TRBJ1-1
CDR3 DNA: TGTGCCGCGAGCACGATGACAGGGACCACTGAAGCTTTCTTT
CDR3 protein: CAASTMTGTTEAFF

D gene: NA
V gene: TRBV2
clone size: NA
J gene: TRBJ1-1
CDR3 DNA: TGTGCCAGCATCAACAGGGCGGGGAACACTGAAGCTTTCTTT
CDR3 protein: CASINRAGNTEAFF

D gene: NA
V gene: TRBV30
clone size: NA
J gene: TRBJ1-4
CDR3 DNA: TGTGCCTGGAGTGTTTCGCAACTGGATGAAAAACTGTTTTTT
CDR3 protein: CAWSVSQLDEKLFF

D gene: NA
V gene: TRBV6-1
clone size: once
J gene: TRBJ1-4
CDR3 DNA: TGTGCCAGCACCCAACCTGGACAGTTGGACGAAAAACTGTTTTTT
CDR3 protein: CASTQPGQLDEKLFF

D gene: NA
V gene: TRBV4-3
clone size: NA
J gene: TRBJ1-1
CDR3 DNA: TGCGCCAGCAGCCAAGATCCACAGGACACTGAAGCTTTCTTT
CDR3 protein: CASSQDPQDTEAFF